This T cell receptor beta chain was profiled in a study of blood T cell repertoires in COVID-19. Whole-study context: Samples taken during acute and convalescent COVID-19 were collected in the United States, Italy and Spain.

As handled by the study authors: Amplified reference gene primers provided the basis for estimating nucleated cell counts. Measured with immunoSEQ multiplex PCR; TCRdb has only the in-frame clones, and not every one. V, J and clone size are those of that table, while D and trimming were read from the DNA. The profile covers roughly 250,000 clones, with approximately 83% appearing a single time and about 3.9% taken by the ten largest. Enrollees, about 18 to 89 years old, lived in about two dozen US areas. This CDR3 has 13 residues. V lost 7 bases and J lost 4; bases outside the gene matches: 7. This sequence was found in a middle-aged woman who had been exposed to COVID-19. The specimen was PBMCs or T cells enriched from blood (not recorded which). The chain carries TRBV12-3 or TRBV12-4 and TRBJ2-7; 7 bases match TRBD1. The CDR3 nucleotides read TGTGCCAGCACTACAGGGGAAGGGTACGAGCAGTACTTC. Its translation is CASTTGEGYEQYF.